The rows below give T cell receptor beta chains drawn from one sample of a study of blood T cell repertoires in COVID-19. Assay: immunoSEQ multiplex PCR; the TCRdb copy retains only in-frame clones and omits some. The data contain roughly 280,000 clones, about 85% of them seen just once; the ten biggest clones take up 2.5% to 3.5%. Sequenced input: PBMCs or T cells enriched from blood (not recorded which). The receptors were sampled from a woman aged 45 to 65 who had recovered from COVID-19. Both conserved end residues are part of each CDR3. The D gene is left open where the match is weak. Rows may omit the clone size; those that give it use once, few, many or a size class.

-	TRBJ2-1	-	20	TRBV7-3	CASSQNSGSSARSSYNEQFF	TGTGCCAGCAGCCAAAATTCGGGTTCTAGCGCAAGAAGCTCCTACAATGAGCAGTTCTTC
-	TRBJ2-7	-	13	TRBV7-8	CASSPYVSYEQYF	TGTGCCAGCAGCCCCTACGTATCCTACGAGCAGTACTTC
-	TRBJ2-5	-	15	TRBV7-9	CASSLMAGYQETQYF	TGTGCCAGCAGCTTAATGGCGGGGTACCAAGAGACCCAGTACTTC
-	TRBJ1-2	TRBD1	12	TRBV6-5	CASRIQGGGYTF	TGTGCCAGCAGGATACAGGGGGGGGGCTACACCTTC
-	TRBJ2-1	-	13	TRBV15	CATSSGSLEEQFF	TGTGCCACCAGCAGTGGTAGTCTCGAGGAGCAGTTCTTC
-	TRBJ2-2	TRBD1	17	TRBV6-1	CASSGPYGTGYTGELFF	TGTGCCAGCAGTGGACCCTACGGGACAGGGTACACCGGGGAGCTGTTTTTT
-	TRBJ1-5	TRBD1	15	TRBV27	CASSTRGQGNQPQHF	TGTGCCAGCAGTACGAGGGGGCAGGGCAATCAGCCCCAGCATTTT
-	TRBJ1-5	-	17	TRBV4-1	CASSHPRDGGTDQPQHF	TGCGCCAGCAGCCATCCCAGGGACGGGGGTACGGATCAGCCCCAGCATTTT
-	TRBJ2-4	-	16	TRBV6-6	CASSYPFSGAKNIQYF	TGTGCCAGCAGTTACCCTTTTTCCGGTGCCAAAAACATTCAGTACTTC
-	TRBJ1-5	TRBD1	16	TRBV28	CASSNRDRAGNQPQHF	TGTGCCAGCAGCAACCGGGACAGGGCGGGGAATCAGCCCCAGCATTTT
-	TRBJ1-4	TRBD1	18	TRBV9	CASSAGTASFATNEKLFF	TGTGCCAGCAGCGCCGGGACAGCATCCTTTGCAACTAATGAAAAACTGTTTTTT
-	TRBJ2-7	-	16	TRBV4-1	CASSQEVVTGHGEQYF	TGCGCCAGCAGCCAAGAGGTTGTGACAGGTCATGGAGAGCAGTACTTC
-	TRBJ2-2	TRBD1	16	TRBV6-1	CASSAMRTGNIGELFF	TGTGCCAGCAGTGCAATGAGGACAGGGAATATCGGGGAGCTGTTTTTT
-	TRBJ1-2	TRBD1	15	TRBV27	CASSSQSTGSRGYTF	TGTGCCAGCAGTAGCCAATCGACAGGGAGTAGAGGCTACACCTTC
-	TRBJ2-7	-	14	TRBV6-5	CASFTSGRTYEQYF	TGTGCCAGCTTCACCTCCGGCAGGACCTACGAGCAGTACTTC
-	TRBJ1-6	-	15	TRBV27	CASSLRASYNSPLHF	TGTGCCAGCAGTTTAAGAGCCTCATATAATTCACCCCTCCACTTT
-	TRBJ1-1	-	15	TRBV28	CASSTRTTMNTEAFF	TGTGCCAGCAGTACTCGGACAACTATGAACACTGAAGCTTTCTTT
-	TRBJ2-3	-	15	TRBV30	CAWSRGGVGPDTQYF	TGTGCCTGGAGTAGGGGGGGAGTGGGCCCAGATACGCAGTATTTT
-	TRBJ2-5	-	12	TRBV19	CASTDFQETQYF	TGTGCCAGTACCGACTTCCAAGAGACCCAGTACTTC
-	TRBJ2-1	TRBD2	17	TRBV5-1	CASSFSGLAGVKNEQFF	TGCGCCAGCAGCTTCTCGGGACTAGCGGGCGTAAAGAATGAGCAGTTCTTC
-	TRBJ2-1	-	15	TRBV6-5	CASSQVRLPRKEQFF	TGTGCCAGCTCCCAAGTGCGCCTCCCGAGGAAAGAGCAGTTCTTC
-	TRBJ1-5	-	13	TRBV6-5	CASGGQLNQPQHF	TGTGCCAGCGGCGGACAGTTAAATCAGCCCCAGCATTTT
-	TRBJ2-5	TRBD2	17	TRBV25-1	CASTGLAGVNWQETQYF	TGTGCCAGCACGGGACTAGCGGGAGTTAATTGGCAAGAGACCCAGTACTTC
-	TRBJ1-6	-	13	TRBV30	CAWSGGNDSPLHF	TGTGCCTGGAGCGGAGGGAATGATTCACCCCTCCACTTT
-	TRBJ1-1	-	14	TRBV10-3	CAIRDGTMNTEAFF	TGTGCCATCAGAGATGGGACAATGAACACTGAAGCTTTCTTT
-	TRBJ2-2	TRBD2	15	TRBV27	CATQEAGGRPGELFF	TGTGCCACCCAGGAAGCGGGAGGGAGGCCCGGGGAGCTGTTTTTT
-	TRBJ1-2	TRBD1	15	TRBV13	CASSLGQGANYGYTF	TGTGCCAGCAGCCTCGGACAGGGGGCTAACTATGGCTACACCTTC
-	TRBJ2-7	-	12	TRBV5-1	CASSRDNYEQYF	TGCGCCAGCAGCCGGGACAACTACGAGCAGTACTTC
once	TRBJ2-1	-	14	TRBV20-1	CSASGPEGRNEQFF	TGCAGTGCTAGTGGCCCCGAGGGCAGAAATGAGCAGTTCTTC
-	TRBJ1-3	-	15	TRBV5-1	CARSRSGGIGNTIYF	TGCGCCCGCAGCCGGTCGGGGGGTATAGGAAACACCATATATTTT
-	TRBJ1-5	-	15	TRBV30	CAWTGGSHSNQPQHF	TGTGCCTGGACCGGAGGGAGCCATAGCAATCAGCCCCAGCATTTT
-	TRBJ1-5	-	14	TRBV28	CASSPLVSNQPQHF	TGTGCCAGCAGTCCCTTAGTTAGCAATCAGCCCCAGCATTTT
-	TRBJ1-2	TRBD1	15	TRBV28	CASSPGTGSNYGYTF	TGTGCCAGCAGTCCCGGGACAGGATCTAACTATGGCTACACCTTC
-	TRBJ2-5	-	14	TRBV6-5	CASSRTDLQETQYF	TGTGCCAGCAGTCGGACAGACCTCCAAGAGACCCAGTACTTC
-	TRBJ2-7	TRBD2	14	TRBV4-1	CASSQAEWGGEQYF	TGCGCCAGCAGCCAAGCGGAGTGGGGGGGGGAGCAGTACTTC
-	TRBJ1-2	TRBD1	14	TRBV28	CASSLVTGVGGYTF	TGTGCCAGCAGTTTGGTGACAGGGGTTGGTGGCTACACCTTC
-	TRBJ2-5	-	11	TRBV7-6	CASSPSETQYF	TGTGCCAGCAGCCCCTCGGAGACCCAGTACTTC
-	TRBJ1-1	-	15	TRBV5-1	CASSLERLTNTEAFF	TGCGCCAGCAGCTTGGAGAGGCTCACGAACACTGAAGCTTTCTTT
-	TRBJ1-2	TRBD1	14	TRBV19	CASRLQGDIRGYTF	TGTGCCAGTAGATTACAGGGGGATATTCGAGGCTACACCTTC
once	TRBJ2-1	-	13	TRBV18	CASSPPTSNEQFF	TGTGCCAGCTCACCACCGACTAGTAATGAGCAGTTCTTC
once	TRBJ2-1	-	15	TRBV28	CASSSPGAGVYEQFF	TGTGCCAGCAGTTCCCCGGGGGCGGGAGTTTATGAGCAGTTCTTC
-	TRBJ2-3	TRBD2	17	TRBV10-3	CAISESASGMSTDTQYF	TGTGCCATCAGTGAGTCCGCTAGCGGGATGAGCACAGATACGCAGTATTTT
-	TRBJ2-1	TRBD2	14	TRBV7-3	CASSLRGTNNEQFF	TGTGCCAGCAGCTTAAGGGGGACTAATAATGAGCAGTTCTTC
-	TRBJ1-1	-	14	TRBV30	CAWSVLAGRTEAFF	TGTGCCTGGAGTGTTCTGGCAGGCCGGACTGAAGCTTTCTTT
-	TRBJ1-6	-	12	TRBV27	CASRSGKSPLHF	TGTGCCAGCAGATCGGGAAAATCACCCCTCCACTTT
-	TRBJ2-7	-	13	TRBV7-2	CASSLRRDYEQYF	TGTGCCAGCAGCTTACGACGGGACTACGAGCAGTACTTC
-	TRBJ2-5	TRBD2	16	TRBV7-2	CASSLGRTSGRETQYF	TGTGCCAGCAGCTTAGGCAGGACTAGCGGGAGAGAGACCCAGTACTTC
-	TRBJ2-1	-	12	TRBV5-6	CASQRAGNEQFF	TGTGCCAGCCAGCGGGCTGGGAATGAGCAGTTCTTC
once	TRBJ1-3	-	13	TRBV29-1	CSVEDNNRDTIYF	TGCAGCGTTGAAGATAACAACCGGGACACCATATATTTT